This T cell receptor (beta chain) was identified in a study of cytomegalovirus exposure and HLA in healthy donors. Study-level results: Reportedly, HLA-A and HLA-B alleles of most subjects were accurately predicted from TCR beta.

As concerns this clone: Its antigen remains unidentified.

V lost 2 bases and J lost 1, with 8 bases in between. The CDR3 consists of 14 residues. Germline V gene sequence: CDR1 SGHNT, CDR2 YENEEA. PCR was performed using 60 Vbeta and 13 Jbeta primers. This table comes from immunoSEQ multiplex PCR, and its TCRdb copy is limited to in-frame clones, with some not included. The sample contains about 69,000 clones, roughly three quarters of which appear only once. Sequenced sample: PBMCs. This receptor was obtained from a man younger than 35 in good health and CMV-seronegative. The V call is TRBV11-3, the J call TRBJ1-1; a weak D match, TRBD1 (6 bases). The CDR3 DNA is TGTGCCAGCAGCTTAACAGGGAAGAACACTGAAGCTTTCTTT. Its protein product is CASSLTGKNTEAFF.